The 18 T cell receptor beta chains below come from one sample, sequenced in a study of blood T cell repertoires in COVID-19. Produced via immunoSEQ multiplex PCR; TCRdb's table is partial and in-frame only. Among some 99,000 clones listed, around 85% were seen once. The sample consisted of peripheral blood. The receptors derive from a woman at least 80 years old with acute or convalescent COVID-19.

The CDR3: CASSQRGGYMLTLHF. The CDR3 DNA reads as TGTGCCAGCAGCCAAAGGGGTGGGTACATGTTAACCCTCCACTTT. The chain recombines TRBV7-2 with TRBJ1-6; tentatively, D is TRBD1 (5 bases). The CDR3 extends over 15 amino acids. V was trimmed by 5 bases and J by 14 bases, leaving 22 bases between them. CDR1 SGHTA and CDR2 FQGNSA come from the germline V gene.

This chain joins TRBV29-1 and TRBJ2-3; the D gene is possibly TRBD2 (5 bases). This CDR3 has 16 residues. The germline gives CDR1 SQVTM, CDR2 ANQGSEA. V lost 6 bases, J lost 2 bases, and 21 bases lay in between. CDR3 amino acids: CSVGSRRGGSTDTQYF. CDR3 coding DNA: TGCAGCGTGGGTTCTCGACGGGGTGGGTCCACAGATACGCAGTATTTT.

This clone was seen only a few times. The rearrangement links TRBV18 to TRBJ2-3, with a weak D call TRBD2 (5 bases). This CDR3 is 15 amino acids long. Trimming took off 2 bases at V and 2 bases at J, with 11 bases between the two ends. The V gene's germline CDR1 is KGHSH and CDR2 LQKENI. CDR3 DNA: TGTGCCAGCTCACCAGGGAGTCGGGACACAGATACGCAGTATTTT. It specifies CASSPGSRDTDTQYF.

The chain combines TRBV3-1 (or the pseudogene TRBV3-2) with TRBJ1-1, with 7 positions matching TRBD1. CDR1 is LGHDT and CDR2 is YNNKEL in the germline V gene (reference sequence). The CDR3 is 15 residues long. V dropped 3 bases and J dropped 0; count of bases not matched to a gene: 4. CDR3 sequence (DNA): TGTGCCAGCAGCCAGGGGACAGTCCTGAACACTGAAGCTTTCTTT. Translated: CASSQGTVLNTEAFF.

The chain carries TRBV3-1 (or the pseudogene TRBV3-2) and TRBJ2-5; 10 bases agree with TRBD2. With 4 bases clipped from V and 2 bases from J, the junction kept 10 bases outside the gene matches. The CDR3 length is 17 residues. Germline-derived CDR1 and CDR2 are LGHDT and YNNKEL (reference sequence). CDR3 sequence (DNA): TGTGCCAGCAGCCCGCCCGGGGTAGCGGGGGGACAAGAGACCCAGTACTTC. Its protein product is CASSPPGVAGGQETQYF.

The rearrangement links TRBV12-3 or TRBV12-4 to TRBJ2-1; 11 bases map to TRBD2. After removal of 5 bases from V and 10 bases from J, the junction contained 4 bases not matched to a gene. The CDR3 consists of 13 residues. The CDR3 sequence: CASSARLAGEQFF. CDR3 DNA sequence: TGTGCCAGCAGTGCGAGACTAGCGGGGGAGCAGTTCTTC.

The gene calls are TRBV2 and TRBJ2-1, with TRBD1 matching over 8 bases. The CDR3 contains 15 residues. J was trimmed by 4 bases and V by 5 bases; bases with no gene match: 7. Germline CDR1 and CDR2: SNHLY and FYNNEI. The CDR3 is CASSSDRGGYNEQFF. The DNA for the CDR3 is TGTGCCAGCAGTTCCGACAGGGGTGGGTACAATGAGCAGTTCTTC.

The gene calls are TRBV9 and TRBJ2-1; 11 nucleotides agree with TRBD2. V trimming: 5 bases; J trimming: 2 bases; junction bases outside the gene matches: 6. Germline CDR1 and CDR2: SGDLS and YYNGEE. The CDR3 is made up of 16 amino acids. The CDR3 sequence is CASRAGTSGAYNEQFF. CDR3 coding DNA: TGTGCCAGCAGAGCCGGGACTAGCGGCGCCTACAATGAGCAGTTCTTC. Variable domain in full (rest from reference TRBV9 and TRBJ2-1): DSGVTQTPKHLITATGQRVTLRCSPRSGDLSVYWYQQSLDQGLQFLIQYYNGEERAKGNILERFSAQQFPDLHSELNLSSLELGDSALYFCASRAGTSGAYNEQFFGPGTRLTVL.

The DNA for the CDR3 is TGCAGCGTGGCTACAGGGATCAACACTGAAGCTTTCTTT. Its protein is CSVATGINTEAFF. This chain connects TRBV29-1 to TRBJ1-1, with a possible D match to TRBD1 (6 bases). CDR1 is SQVTM, CDR2 ANQGSEA, per germline. CDR3 length: 13 amino acids. V dropped 6 bases and J dropped 2 bases, with 13 bases sitting between them.

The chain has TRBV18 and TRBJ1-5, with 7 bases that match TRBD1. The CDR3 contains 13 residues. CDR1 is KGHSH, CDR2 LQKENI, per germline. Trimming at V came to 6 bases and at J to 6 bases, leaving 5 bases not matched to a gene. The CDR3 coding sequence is TGTGCCAGCTCCCTTAACAGGGGTCAGCCCCAGCATTTT. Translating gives CASSLNRGQPQHF.

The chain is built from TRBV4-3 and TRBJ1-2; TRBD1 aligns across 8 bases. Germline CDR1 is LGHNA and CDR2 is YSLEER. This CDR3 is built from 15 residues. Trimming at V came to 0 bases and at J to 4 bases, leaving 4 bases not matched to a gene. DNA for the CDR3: TGCGCCAGCAGCCAAGAGCGGACAGGGCCCTATGGCTACACCTTC. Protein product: CASSQERTGPYGYTF.

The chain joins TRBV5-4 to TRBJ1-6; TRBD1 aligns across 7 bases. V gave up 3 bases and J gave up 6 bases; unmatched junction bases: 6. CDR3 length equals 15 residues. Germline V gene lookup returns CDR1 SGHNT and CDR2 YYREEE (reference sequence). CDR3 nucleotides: TGTGCCAGCAGCTACGGACAGGCTGCTAATTCACCCCTCCACTTT. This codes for CASSYGQAANSPLHF.

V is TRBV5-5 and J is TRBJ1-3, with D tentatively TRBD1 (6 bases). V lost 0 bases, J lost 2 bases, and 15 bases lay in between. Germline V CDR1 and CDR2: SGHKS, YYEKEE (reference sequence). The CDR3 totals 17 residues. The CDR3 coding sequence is TGTGCCAGCAGCTTGGTCGGACAGCTTCGCGCTGGAAACACCATATATTTT. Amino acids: CASSLVGQLRAGNTIYF. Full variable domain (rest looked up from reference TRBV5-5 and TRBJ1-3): DAGVTQSPTHLIKTRGQQVTLRCSPISGHKSVSWYQQVLGQGPQFIFQYYEKEERGRGNFPDRFSARQFPNYSSELNVNALLLGDSALYLCASSLVGQLRAGNTIYFGEGSWLTVV.

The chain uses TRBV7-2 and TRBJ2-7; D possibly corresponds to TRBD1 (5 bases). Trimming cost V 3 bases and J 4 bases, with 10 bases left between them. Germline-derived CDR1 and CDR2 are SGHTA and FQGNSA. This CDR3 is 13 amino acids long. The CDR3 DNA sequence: TGTGCCAGCAGCTTGGCAGGGCAATACGAGCAGTACGTC. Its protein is CASSLAGQYEQYV.

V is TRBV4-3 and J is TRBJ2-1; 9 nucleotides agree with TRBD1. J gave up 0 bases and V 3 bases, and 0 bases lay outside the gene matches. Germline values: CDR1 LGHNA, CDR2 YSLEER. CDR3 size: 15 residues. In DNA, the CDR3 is TGCGCCAGCAGCCAGACAGGGGGCTCCTACAATGAGCAGTTCTTC. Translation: CASSQTGGSYNEQFF.

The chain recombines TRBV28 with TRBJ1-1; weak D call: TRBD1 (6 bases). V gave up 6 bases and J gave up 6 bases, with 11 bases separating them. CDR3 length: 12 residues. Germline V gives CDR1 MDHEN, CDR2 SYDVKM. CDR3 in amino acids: CASSLNRAEAFF. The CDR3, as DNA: TGTGCCAGCAGCTTAAACAGGGCTGAAGCTTTCTTT.

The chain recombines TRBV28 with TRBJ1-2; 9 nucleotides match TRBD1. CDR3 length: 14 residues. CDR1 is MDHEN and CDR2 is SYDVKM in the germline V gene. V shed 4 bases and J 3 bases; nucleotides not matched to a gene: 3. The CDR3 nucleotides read TGTGCCAGCAGTTCGGGACAGGGTTACTATGGCTACACCTTC. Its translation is CASSSGQGYYGYTF.

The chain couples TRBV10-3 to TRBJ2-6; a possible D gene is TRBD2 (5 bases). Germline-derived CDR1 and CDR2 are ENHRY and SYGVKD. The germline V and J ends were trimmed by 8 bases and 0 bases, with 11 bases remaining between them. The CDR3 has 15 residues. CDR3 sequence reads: CAISREISGANVLTF. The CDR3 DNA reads TGTGCCATCTCGAGGGAGATCTCTGGGGCCAACGTCCTGACTTTC.